The TCR beta chain described here comes from a study of post-analysis software for immune sequencing data. The CDR3 consists of 15 residues. Germline CDR1 and CDR2: LNHNV and YYDKDF (reference sequence). V shed 1 base and J shed 7 bases, with 14 bases lying between them. On this clonotype: Its specificity is not known.

Overall study findings and caveats: Controls showed lower frequencies than patients for 5 or 6 TRBV segments, and TRBV5-6, TRBV5-1 and TRBV20-1 were among these.

Prepared TCR beta cDNA libraries contained unique molecular identifiers. TCRdb re-derived calls from the PCR reads in MiXCR, one entry per CDR3 protein. The table records roughly 800,000 distinct CDR3 sequences, roughly 30% of them present only once. The sequence was collected from a girl under 18 with multiple sclerosis. Material: blood. The rearrangement joins TRBV15 to TRBJ2-1; D is tentatively TRBD1 or TRBD2 (5 bases each). The CDR3 sequence: CATSRGQPRGNEQFF. In nucleotides, the CDR3 is TGTGCCACCAGCAGAGGACAGCCCCGGGGTAATGAGCAGTTCTTC.